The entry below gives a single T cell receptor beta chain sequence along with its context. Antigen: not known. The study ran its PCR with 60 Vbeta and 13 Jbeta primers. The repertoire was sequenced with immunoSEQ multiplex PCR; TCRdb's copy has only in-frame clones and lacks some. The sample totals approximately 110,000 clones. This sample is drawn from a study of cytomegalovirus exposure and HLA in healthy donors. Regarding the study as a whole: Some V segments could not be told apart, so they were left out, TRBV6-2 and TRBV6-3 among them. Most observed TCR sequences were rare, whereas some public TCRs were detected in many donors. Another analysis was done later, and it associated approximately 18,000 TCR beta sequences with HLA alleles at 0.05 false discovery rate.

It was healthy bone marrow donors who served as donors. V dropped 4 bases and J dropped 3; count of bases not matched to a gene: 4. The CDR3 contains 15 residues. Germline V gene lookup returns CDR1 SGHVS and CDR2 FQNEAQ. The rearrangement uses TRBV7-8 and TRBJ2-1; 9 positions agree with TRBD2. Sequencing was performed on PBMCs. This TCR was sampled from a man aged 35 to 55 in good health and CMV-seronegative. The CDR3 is CASSSSGESYNEQFF. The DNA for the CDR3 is TGTGCCAGCAGCTCTAGCGGGGAAAGCTACAATGAGCAGTTCTTC.